This T cell receptor (beta chain) appears in the sequencing data of a study of T cell changes during pregnancy in multiple sclerosis. Data came from immunoSEQ multiplex PCR; TCRdb stores just in-frame clones and leaves some out. The repertoire consists of approximately 64,000 clones, with 92% occurring once and the leading ten covering roughly 2.3%. The CDR3 consists of 15 residues. CDR1 SGHDN and CDR2 FVKESK come from the germline V gene. V shed 3 bases, J shed 2 bases, and the junction held 3 bases outside the gene matches. The sequencing here drew on peripheral blood, taken in the first trimester of pregnancy. This TCR was sampled from a female donor with multiple sclerosis, enrolled in a pregnancy study. This sequence joins TRBV14 and TRBJ2-1; TRBD1 agrees at 8 bases. The CDR3 sequence is CASSHDRGAYNEQFF. As DNA, the CDR3 is TGTGCCAGCAGCCATGACAGGGGTGCCTACAATGAGCAGTTCTTC. Complete variable domain (other parts from reference TRBV14 and TRBJ2-1): EAGVTQFPSHSVIEKGQTVTLRCDPISGHDNLYWYRRVMGKEIKFLLHFVKESKQDESGMPNNRFLAERTGGTYSTLKVQPAELEDSGVYFCASSHDRGAYNEQFFGPGTRLTVL.